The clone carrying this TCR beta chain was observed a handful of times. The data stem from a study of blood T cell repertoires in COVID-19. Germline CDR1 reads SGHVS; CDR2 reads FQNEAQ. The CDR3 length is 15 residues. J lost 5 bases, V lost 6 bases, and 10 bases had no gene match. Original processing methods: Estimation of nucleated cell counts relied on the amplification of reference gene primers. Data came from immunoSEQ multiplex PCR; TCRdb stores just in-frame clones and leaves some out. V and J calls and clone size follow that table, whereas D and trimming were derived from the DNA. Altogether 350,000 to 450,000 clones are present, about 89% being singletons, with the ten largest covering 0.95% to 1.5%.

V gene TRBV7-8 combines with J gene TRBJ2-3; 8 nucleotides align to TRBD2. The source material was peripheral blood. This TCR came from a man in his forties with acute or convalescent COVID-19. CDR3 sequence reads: CASSLRRLARDTQYF. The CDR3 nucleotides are TGTGCCAGCAGTCTAAGGAGACTAGCGAGAGATACGCAGTATTTT.